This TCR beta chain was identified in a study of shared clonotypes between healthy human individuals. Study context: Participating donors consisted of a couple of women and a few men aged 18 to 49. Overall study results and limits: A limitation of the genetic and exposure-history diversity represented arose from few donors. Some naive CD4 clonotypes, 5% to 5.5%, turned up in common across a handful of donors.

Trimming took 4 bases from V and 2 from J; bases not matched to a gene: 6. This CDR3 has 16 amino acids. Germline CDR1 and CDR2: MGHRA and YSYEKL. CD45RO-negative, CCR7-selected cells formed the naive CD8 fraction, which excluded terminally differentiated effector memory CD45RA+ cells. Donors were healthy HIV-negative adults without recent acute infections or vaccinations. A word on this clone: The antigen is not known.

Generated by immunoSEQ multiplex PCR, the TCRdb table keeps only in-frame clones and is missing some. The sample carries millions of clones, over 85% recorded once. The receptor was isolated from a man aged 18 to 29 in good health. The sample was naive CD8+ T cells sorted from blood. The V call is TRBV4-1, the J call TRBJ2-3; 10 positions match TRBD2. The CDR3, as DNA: TGCGCCAGCAGCCCCCGGAGCGGGAGGGTCACAGATACGCAGTATTTT. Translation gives CASSPRSGRVTDTQYF.